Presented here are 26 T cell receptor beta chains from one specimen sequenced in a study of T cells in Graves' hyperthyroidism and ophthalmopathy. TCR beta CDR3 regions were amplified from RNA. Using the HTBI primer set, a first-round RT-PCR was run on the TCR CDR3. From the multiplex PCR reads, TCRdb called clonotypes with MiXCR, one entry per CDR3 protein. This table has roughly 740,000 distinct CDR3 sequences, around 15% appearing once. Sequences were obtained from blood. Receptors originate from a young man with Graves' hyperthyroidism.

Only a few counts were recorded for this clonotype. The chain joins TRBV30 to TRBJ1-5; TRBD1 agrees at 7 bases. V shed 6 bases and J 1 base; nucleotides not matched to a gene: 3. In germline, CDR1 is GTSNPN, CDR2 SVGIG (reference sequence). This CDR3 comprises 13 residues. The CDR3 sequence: CACRDRSNQPQHF. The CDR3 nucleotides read TGTGCCTGCCGGGACAGAAGCAATCAGCCCCAGCATTTT.

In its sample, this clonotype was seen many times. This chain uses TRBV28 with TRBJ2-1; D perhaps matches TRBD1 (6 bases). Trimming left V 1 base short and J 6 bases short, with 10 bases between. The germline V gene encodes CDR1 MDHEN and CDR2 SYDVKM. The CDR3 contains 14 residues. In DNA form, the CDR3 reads TGTGCCAGCAGTTTATACGCAGGGGTCAATGAGCAGTTCTTC. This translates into CASSLYAGVNEQFF.

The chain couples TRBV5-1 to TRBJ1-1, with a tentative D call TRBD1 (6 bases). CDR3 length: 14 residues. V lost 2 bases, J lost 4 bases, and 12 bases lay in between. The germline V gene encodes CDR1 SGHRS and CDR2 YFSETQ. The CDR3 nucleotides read TGCGCCAGCAGCTTTGGGGGGGCTAGCACTGAAGCTTTCTTT. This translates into CASSFGGASTEAFF.

Here the CDR3 reads CASSRLSGGNSPLHF. The CDR3 coding sequence is TGTGCCAGCAGCCGATTATCGGGGGGGAATTCACCCCTCCACTTT. V and J are TRBV7-2 and TRBJ1-6, with a tentative D call TRBD1 (5 bases). Germline CDR1 is SGHTA and CDR2 is FQGNSA. The V end lost 5 bases, the J end lost 7 bases, and 15 bases lay between the germline ends. This CDR3 has 15 amino acids.

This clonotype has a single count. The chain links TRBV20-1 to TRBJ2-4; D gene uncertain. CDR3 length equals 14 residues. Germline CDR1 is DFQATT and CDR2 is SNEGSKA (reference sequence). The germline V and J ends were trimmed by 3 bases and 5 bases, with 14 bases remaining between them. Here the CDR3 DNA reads TGCAGTGCTAGGTACTCCGCGGCCCAAAACATTCAGTACTTC. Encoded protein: CSARYSAAQNIQYF.

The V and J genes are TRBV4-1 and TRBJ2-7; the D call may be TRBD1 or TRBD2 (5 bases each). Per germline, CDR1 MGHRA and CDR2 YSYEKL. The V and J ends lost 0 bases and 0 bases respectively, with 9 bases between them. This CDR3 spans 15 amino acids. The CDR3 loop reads CASSQEARGSYEQYF. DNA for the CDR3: TGCGCCAGCAGCCAAGAGGCGAGGGGCTCCTACGAGCAGTACTTC.

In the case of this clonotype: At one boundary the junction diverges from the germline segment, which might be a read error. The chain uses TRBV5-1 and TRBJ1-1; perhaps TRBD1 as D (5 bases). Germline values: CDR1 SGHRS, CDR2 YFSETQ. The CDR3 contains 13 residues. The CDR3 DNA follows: TGCGCCAGCAGCTATGGGACGGGCACTGAAGCTTCCTTT. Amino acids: CASSYGTGTEASF.

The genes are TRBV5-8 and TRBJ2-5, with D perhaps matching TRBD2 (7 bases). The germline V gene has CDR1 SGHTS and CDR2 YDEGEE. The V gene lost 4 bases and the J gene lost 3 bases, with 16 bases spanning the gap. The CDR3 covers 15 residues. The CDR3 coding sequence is TGTGCCAGCAGCCCGGCGAGAGGGGGGGAAGAGACCCAGTACTTC. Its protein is CASSPARGGEETQYF.

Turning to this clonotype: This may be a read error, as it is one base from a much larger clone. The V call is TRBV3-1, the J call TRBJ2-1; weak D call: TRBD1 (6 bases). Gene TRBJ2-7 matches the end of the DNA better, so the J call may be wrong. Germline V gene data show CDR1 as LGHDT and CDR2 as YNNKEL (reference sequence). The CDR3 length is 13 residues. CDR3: CASQGWPYNEQYF. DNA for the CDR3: TGTGCCAGCCAGGGGTGGCCTTACAATGAGCAGTACTTC.

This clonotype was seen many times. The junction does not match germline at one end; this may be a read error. The CDR3 spells CASSLGGSGANVLTF. The CDR3 DNA reads TGTGCCAGCAGTTTAGGGGGCTCTGGGGCCAACGTCCTGACTTTC. The chain employs TRBV5-1 and TRBJ2-6, with D tentatively TRBD1 (6 bases). Germline-derived CDR1 and CDR2 are SGHRS and YFSETQ. This CDR3 contains 15 residues.

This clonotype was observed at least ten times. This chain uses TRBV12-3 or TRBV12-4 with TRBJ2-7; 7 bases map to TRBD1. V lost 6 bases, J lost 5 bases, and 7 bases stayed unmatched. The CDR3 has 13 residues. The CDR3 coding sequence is TGTGCCAGCAGACGACAGGGAGCACACGAGCAGTACTTC. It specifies CASRRQGAHEQYF.

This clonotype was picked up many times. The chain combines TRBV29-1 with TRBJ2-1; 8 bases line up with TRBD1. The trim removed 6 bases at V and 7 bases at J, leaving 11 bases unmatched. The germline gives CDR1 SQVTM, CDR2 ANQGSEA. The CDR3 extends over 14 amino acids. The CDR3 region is CSVATGVNGNEQFF. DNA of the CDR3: TGCAGCGTGGCGACAGGGGTCAATGGAAATGAGCAGTTCTTC.

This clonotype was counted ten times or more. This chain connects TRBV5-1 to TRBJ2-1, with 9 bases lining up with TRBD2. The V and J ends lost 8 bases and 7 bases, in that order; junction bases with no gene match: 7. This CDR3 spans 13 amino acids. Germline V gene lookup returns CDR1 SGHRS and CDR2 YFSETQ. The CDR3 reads CASNSGSINEQFF. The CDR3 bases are TGCGCCAGTAATAGCGGGAGTATAAATGAGCAGTTCTTC. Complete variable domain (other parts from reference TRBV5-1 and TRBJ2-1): KAGVTQTPRYLIKTRGQQVTLSCSPISGHRSVSWYQQTPGQGLQFLFEYFSETQRNKGNFPGRFSGRQFSNSRSEMNVSTLELGDSALYLCASNSGSINEQFFGPGTRLTVL.

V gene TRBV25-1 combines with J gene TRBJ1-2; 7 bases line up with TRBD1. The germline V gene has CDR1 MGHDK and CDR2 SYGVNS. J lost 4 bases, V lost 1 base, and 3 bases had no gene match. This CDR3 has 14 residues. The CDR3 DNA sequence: TGTGCCAGCAGTGAATCCGGGACAGCCTATGGCTACACCTTC. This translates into CASSESGTAYGYTF.

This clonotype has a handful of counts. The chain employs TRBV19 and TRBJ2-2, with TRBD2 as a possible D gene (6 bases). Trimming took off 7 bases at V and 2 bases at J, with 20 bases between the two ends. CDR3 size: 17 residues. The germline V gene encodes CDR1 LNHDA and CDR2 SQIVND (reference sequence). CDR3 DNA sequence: TGTGCCAGTAAGGAGGGGCTGAGCCGAGAAAACACCGGGGAGCTGTTTTTT. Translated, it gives CASKEGLSRENTGELFF.

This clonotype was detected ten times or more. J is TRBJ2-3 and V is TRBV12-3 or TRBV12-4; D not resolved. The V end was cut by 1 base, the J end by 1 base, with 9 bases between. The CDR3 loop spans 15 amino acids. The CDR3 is CASSLGLSGTDTQYF. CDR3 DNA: TGTGCCAGCAGTTTAGGTCTGTCCGGCACAGATACGCAGTATTTT.

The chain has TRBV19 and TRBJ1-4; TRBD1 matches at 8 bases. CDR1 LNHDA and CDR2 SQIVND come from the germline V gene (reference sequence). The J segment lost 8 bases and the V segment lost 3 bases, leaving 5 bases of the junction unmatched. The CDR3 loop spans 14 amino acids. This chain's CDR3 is CASSIDRGREKLFF. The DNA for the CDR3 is TGTGCCAGTAGTATCGACAGGGGTAGGGAAAAACTGTTTTTT.

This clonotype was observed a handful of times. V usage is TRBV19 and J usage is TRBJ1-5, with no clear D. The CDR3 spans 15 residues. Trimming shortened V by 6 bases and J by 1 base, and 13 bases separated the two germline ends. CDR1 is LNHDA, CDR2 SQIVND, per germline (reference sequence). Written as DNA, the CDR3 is TGTGCCAGTAGCTCTGAGTGGGAGAGCAATCAGCCCCAGCATTTT. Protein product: CASSSEWESNQPQHF.

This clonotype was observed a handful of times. The CDR3, as DNA: TGCGCCAGCAGCCAGGATGGAGGGGCGAGACTCCGGGCACCCGAGCAGTACTTC. Protein sequence: CASSQDGGARLRAPEQYF. This chain joins TRBV4-1 and TRBJ2-7; the D gene is possibly TRBD2 (6 bases). Germline loops: CDR1 MGHRA, CDR2 YSYEKL. Trimming stripped 3 bases from V and 6 bases from J, with 27 bases between. The CDR3 sequence is 18 residues long.

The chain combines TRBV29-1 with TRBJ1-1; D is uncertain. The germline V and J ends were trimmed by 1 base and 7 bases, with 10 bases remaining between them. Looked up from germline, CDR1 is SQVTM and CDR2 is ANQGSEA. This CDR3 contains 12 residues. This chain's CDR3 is CSVEGGIIEAFF. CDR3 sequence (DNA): TGCAGCGTTGAAGGTGGCATTATTGAAGCTTTCTTT.

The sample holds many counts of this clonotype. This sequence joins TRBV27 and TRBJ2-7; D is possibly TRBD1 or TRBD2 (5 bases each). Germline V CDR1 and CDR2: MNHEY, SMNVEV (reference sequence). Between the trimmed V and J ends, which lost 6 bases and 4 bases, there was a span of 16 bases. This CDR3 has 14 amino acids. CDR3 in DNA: TGTGCCAGCAGCCCCTTTGGGGGACCTTACGAGCAGTACTTC. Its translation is CASSPFGGPYEQYF.

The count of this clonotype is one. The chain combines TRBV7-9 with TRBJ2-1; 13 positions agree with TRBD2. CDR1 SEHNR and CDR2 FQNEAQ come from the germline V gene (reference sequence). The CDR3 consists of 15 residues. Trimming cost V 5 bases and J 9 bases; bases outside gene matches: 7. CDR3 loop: CASSALAGGPVEQFF. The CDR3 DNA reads TGTGCCAGCAGCGCACTAGCGGGAGGGCCGGTTGAGCAGTTCTTC.

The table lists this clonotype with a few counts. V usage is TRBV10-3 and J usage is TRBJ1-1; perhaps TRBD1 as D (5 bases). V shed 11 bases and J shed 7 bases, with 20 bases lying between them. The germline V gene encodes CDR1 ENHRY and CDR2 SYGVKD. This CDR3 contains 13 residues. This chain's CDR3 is CACGGSPKVEAFF. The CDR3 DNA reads TGTGCCTGCGGGGGGAGCCCTAAAGTTGAAGCTTTCTTT.

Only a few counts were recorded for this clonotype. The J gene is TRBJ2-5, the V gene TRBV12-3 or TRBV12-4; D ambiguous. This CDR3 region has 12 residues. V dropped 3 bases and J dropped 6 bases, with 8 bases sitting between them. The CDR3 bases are TGTGCCAGCAGTTTCGGCCCTAAGACCCAGTACTTC. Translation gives CASSFGPKTQYF.

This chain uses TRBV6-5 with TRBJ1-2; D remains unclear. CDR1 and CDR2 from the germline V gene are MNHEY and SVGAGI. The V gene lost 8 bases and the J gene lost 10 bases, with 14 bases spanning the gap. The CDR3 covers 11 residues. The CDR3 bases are TGTGCCAGCGGAACATCCACCTACTACACCTTC. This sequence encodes CASGTSTYYTF.

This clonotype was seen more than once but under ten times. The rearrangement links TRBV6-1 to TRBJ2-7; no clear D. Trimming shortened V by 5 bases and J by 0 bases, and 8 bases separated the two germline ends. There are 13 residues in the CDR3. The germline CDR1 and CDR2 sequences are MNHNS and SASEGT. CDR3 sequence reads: CASSRVNSYEQYF. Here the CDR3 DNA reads TGTGCCAGCAGTCGCGTTAACTCCTACGAGCAGTACTTC.